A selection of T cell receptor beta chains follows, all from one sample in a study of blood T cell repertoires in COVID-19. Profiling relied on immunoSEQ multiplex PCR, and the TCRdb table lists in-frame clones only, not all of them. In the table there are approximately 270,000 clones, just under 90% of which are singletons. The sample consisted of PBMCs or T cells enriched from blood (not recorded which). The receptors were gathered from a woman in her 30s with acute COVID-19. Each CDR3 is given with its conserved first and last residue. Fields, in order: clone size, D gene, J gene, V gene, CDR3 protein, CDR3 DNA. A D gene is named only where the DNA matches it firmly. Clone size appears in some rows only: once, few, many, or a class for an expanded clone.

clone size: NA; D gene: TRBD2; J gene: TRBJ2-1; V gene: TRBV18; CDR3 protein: CASSYQREGPQMDEQFF; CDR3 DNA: TGTGCCAGCTCATACCAGCGGGAGGGTCCCCAAATGGATGAGCAGTTCTTC
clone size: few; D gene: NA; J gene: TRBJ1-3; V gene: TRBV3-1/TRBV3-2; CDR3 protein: CASSLSGNTIYF; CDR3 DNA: TGTGCCAGCTCACTCTCTGGAAACACCATATATTTT
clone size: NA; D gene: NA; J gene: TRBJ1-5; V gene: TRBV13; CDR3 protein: CASSLQASVGNQPQHF; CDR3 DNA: TGTGCCAGCAGCTTACAGGCGTCCGTCGGCAATCAGCCCCAGCATTTT
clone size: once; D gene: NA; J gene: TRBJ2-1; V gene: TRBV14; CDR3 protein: CASSLDRQHNEQFF; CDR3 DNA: TGTGCCAGCAGCCTCGACAGACAACACAATGAGCAGTTCTTC
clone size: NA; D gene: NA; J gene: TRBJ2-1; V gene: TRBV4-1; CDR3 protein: CASSPGGTGFHEQFF; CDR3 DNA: TGCGCCAGCAGCCCAGGCGGGACCGGGTTCCATGAGCAGTTCTTC
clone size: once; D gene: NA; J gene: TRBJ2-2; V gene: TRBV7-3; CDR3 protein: CASSPIGTSAWGELFF; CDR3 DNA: TGTGCCAGCAGCCCCATTGGGACTTCCGCTTGGGGGGAGCTGTTTTTT
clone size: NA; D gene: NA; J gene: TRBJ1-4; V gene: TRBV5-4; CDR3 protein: CASSLRQTTNEKLFF; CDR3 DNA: TGTGCCAGCAGCCTGCGACAGACAACTAATGAAAAACTGTTTTTT
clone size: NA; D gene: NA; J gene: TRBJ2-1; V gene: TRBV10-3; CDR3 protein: CAISVSSSYNEQFF; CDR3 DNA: TGTGCCATCAGTGTGAGTAGCTCCTACAATGAGCAGTTCTTC
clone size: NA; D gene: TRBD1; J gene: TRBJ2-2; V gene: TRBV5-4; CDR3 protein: CASSLVGTENTGELFF; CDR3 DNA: TGTGCCAGCAGCTTGGTTGGGACAGAAAACACCGGGGAGCTGTTTTTT
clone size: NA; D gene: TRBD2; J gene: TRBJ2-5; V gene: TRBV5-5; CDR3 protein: CASSPLATQETQYF; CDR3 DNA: TGTGCCAGCAGTCCACTAGCGACCCAAGAGACCCAGTACTTC
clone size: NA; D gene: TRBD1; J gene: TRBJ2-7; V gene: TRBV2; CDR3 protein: CASSEAPAGQGAYEQYF; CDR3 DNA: TGTGCCAGCAGTGAAGCGCCCGCGGGACAGGGGGCCTACGAGCAGTACTTC
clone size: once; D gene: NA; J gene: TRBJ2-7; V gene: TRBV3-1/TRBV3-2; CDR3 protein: CASSPPLARRLDSYEQYF; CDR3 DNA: TGTGCCAGCAGCCCCCCTTTGGCCCGGAGGTTGGACTCCTACGAGCAGTACTTC
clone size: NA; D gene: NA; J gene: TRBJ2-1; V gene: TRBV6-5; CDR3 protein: CASKEGASYNEQFF; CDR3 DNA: TGTGCCAGCAAGGAGGGGGCAAGCTACAATGAGCAGTTCTTC
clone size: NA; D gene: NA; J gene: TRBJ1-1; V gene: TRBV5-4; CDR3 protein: CASSPDLGDYMNTEAFF; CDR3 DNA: TGTGCCAGCAGCCCAGATTTGGGGGACTACATGAACACTGAAGCTTTCTTT
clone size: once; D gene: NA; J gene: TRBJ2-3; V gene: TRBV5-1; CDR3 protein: CASSLGRASTDTQYF; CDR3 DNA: TGCGCCAGCAGCTTGGGAAGAGCTAGCACAGATACGCAGTATTTT
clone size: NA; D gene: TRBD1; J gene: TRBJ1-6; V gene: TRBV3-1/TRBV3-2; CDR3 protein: CASSPGQGNSPLHF; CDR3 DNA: TGTGCCAGCAGCCCGGGACAGGGGAATTCACCCCTCCACTTT
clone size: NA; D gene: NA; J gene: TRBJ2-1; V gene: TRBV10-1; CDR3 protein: CASSESKREVRRFNEQFF; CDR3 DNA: TGCGCCAGCAGTGAGTCGAAAAGGGAGGTCCGCAGGTTCAATGAGCAGTTCTTC
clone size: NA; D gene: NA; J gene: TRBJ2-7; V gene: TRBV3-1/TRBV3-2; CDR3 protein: CASSLRGTDYEQYF; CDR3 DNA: TGTGCCAGCAGCCTTCGGGGGACAGACTACGAGCAGTACTTC
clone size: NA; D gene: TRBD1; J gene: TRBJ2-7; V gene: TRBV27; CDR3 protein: CASKPAGTGTYEQYF; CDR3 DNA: TGTGCCAGCAAACCGGCCGGGACAGGGACCTACGAGCAGTACTTC
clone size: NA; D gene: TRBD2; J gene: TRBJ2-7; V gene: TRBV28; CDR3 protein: CASSSQTSGAYEQYF; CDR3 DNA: TGTGCCAGCAGTTCCCAGACTAGCGGTGCCTACGAGCAGTACTTC
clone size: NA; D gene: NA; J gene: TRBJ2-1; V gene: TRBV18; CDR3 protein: CASSTSSTYNEQFF; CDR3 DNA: TGTGCCAGCTCAACTAGCTCAACCTACAATGAGCAGTTCTTC
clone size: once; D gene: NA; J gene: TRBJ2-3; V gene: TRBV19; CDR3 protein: CASSLGVRATQYF; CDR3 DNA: TGTGCCAGTAGTCTCGGGGTCCGAGCTACGCAGTATTTT
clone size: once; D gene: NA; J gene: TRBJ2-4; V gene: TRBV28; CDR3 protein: CASSLVRGAQDIQYF; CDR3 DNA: TGTGCCAGCAGTTTAGTCCGGGGGGCGCAGGACATTCAGTACTTC
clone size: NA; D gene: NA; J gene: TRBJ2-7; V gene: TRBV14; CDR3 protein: CASSPGFLGEQYF; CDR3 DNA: TGTGCCAGCAGCCCGGGGTTCCTAGGGGAGCAGTACTTC
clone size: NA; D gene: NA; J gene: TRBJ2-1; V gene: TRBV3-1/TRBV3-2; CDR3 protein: CASSQDPEGRSYNEQFF; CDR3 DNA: TGTGCCAGCAGCCAAGATCCGGAGGGTCGGTCCTACAATGAGCAGTTCTTC
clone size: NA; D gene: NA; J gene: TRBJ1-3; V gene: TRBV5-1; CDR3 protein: CASSSGGYSGNTIYF; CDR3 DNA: TGCGCCAGCAGCTCCGGCGGTTACTCTGGAAACACCATATATTTT
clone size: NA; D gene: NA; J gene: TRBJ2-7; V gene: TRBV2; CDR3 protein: CASRDTGSHSYEQYF; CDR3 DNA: TGTGCCAGCAGAGACACAGGATCACACTCCTACGAGCAGTACTTC
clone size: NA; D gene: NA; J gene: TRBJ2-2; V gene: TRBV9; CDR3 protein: CASSSLTGELFF; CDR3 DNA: TGTGCCAGCAGCTCACTCACCGGGGAGCTGTTTTTT
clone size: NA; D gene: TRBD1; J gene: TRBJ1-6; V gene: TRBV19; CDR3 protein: CAARTGPNSPLHF; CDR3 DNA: TGTGCCGCCCGGACAGGGCCGAATTCACCCCTCCACTTT
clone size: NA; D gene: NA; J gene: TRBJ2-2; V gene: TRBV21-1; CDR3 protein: CASSKGTRAGGRNTGELFF; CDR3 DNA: TGTGCCAGCAGCAAAGGCACCCGAGCGGGAGGACGGAACACCGGGGAGCTGTTTTTT
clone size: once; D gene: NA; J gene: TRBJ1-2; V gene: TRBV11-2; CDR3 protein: CASSLDSSGYGYTF; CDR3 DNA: TGTGCCAGCAGCCTGGACTCATCAGGCTATGGCTACACCTTC
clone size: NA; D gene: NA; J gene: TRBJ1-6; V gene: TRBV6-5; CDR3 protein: CASSPTKSTPLHF; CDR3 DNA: TGTGCCAGCTCACCCACCAAGTCGACTCCCCTCCACTTT
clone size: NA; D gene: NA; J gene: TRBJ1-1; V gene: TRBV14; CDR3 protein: CASSPLTTPNTEAFF; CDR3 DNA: TGTGCCAGCAGCCCCTTAACCACACCGAACACTGAAGCTTTCTTT
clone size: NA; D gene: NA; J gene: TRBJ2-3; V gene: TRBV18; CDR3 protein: CASSPTSADTQYF; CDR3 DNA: TGTGCCAGCTCACCAACTTCTGCAGATACGCAGTATTTT
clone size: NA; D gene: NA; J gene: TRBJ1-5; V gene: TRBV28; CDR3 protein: CATPGGGGNQPQHF; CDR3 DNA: TGTGCCACCCCGGGAGGGGGGGGGAATCAGCCCCAGCATTTT
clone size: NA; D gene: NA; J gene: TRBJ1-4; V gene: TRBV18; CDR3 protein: CASSPPGVGEKLFF; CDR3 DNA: TGTGCCAGCTCACCACCCGGGGTGGGAGAAAAACTGTTTTTT
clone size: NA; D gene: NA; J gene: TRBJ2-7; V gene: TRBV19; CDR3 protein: CRTPSGTFTYEQYF; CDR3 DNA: TGCCGAACCCCTTCCGGGACTTTCACCTACGAGCAGTACTTC
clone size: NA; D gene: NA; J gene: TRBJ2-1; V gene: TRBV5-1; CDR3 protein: CASTSGYEQFF; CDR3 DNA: TGCGCCAGCACCTCGGGGTATGAGCAGTTCTTC
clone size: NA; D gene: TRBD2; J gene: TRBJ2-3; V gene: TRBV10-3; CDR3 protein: CAHDPPRTKRTSADTQYF; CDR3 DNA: TGTGCCCATGACCCCCCCCGGACAAAAAGGACTAGCGCAGATACGCAGTATTTT
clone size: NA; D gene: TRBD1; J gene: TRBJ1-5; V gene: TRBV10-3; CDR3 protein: CATSADRRDQPQHF; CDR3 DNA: TGTGCCACCTCAGCGGACAGGAGGGACCAGCCCCAGCATTTT
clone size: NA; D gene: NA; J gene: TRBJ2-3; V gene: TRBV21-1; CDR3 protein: CASSYFRGGTDTQYF; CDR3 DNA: TGTGCCAGCAGCTACTTTCGGGGGGGGACAGATACGCAGTATTTT
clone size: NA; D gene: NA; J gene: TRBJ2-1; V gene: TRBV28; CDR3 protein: CASSLWGRMAQFKEDNEQFF; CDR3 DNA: TGTGCCAGCAGTTTATGGGGCCGTATGGCTCAATTTAAGGAGGACAATGAGCAGTTCTTC
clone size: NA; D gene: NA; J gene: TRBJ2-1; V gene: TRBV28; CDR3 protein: CASSLDGSGSYNEQFF; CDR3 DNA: TGTGCCAGCAGTTTGGACGGGAGCGGCTCCTACAATGAGCAGTTCTTC
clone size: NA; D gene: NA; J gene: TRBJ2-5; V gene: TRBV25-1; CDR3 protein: CASSEEGYQETQYF; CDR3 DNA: TGTGCCAGCAGTGAAGAGGGATATCAAGAGACCCAGTACTTC
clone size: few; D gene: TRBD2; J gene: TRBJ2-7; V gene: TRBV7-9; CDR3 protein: CASSSGGPPYEQYF; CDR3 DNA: TGTGCCAGCAGCTCGGGGGGACCTCCCTACGAGCAGTACTTC
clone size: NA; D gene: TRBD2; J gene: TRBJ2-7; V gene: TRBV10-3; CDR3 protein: CAISGLAGVSYEQYF; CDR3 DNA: TGTGCCATCAGTGGGCTAGCGGGCGTTTCCTACGAGCAGTACTTC
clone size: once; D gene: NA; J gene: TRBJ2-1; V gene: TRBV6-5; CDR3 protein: CASSYSSESSYNEQFF; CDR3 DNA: TGTGCCAGCAGTTACTCCTCTGAGAGCTCCTACAATGAGCAGTTCTTC
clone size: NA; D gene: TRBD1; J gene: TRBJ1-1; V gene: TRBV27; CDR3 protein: CASSPTGGWDTEAFF; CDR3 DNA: TGTGCCAGCAGTCCTACAGGGGGTTGGGACACTGAAGCTTTCTTT
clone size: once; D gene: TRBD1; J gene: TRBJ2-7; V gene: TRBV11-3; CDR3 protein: CASSLGDRGYEQYF; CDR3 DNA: TGTGCCAGCAGCTTAGGGGACAGGGGTTACGAGCAGTACTTC
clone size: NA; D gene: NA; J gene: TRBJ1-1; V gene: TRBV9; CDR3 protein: CASSAQDRGTEAFF; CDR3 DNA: TGTGCCAGCAGCGCTCAGGACAGAGGCACTGAAGCTTTCTTT
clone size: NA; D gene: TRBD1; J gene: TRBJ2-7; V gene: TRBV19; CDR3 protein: CASRGDRAPYEQYF; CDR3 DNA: TGTGCCAGTAGGGGGGACAGGGCCCCCTACGAGCAGTACTTC
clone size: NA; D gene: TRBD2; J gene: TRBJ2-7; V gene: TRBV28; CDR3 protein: CASSSSGGDSYEQYF; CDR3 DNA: TGTGCCAGCAGTTCGTCGGGGGGGGACTCCTACGAGCAGTACTTC